Included here is one T cell receptor (beta chain) sequence, with context. The antigen is undetermined. These data originate in a study of cytomegalovirus exposure and HLA in healthy donors. The PCR used 60 Vbeta and 13 Jbeta primers. Profiled with immunoSEQ multiplex PCR; TCRdb holds only in-frame clones, not every one. The repertoire includes about 130,000 clones, less than 85% of them detected once, and about 4.3% sits in the top ten. Overall study results and limits: Per published accounts, TCR beta sequences correctly predicted the HLA-A and HLA-B alleles of most subjects. Donors were assumed by presence/absence analyses to have roughly uniform sequencing depth.

Germline V gene data show CDR1 as ENHRY and CDR2 as SYGVKD. CDR3 size: 16 residues. The ends lost 0 bases at V and 4 bases at J; junction bases unmatched: 5. The origin of this receptor is a young man in good health and CMV-seropositive. The sequencing sample was made of PBMCs. The chain is built from TRBV10-3 and TRBJ1-4; 7 nucleotides align to TRBD1. The CDR3: CAISESGQAFNEKLFF. The CDR3, as DNA: TGTGCCATCAGTGAGTCCGGACAGGCTTTTAATGAAAAACTGTTTTTT.